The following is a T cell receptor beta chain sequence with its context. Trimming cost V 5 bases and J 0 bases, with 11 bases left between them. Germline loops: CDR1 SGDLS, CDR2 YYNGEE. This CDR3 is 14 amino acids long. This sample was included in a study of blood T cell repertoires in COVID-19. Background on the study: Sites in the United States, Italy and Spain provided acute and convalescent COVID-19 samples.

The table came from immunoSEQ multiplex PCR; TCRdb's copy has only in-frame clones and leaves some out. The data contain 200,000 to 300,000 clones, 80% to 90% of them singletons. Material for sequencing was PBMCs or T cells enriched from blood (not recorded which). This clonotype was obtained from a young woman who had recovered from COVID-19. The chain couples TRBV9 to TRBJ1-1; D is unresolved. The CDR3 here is CASSAVRLNTEAFF. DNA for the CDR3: TGTGCCAGCAGTGCGGTGAGGTTGAACACTGAAGCTTTCTTT.